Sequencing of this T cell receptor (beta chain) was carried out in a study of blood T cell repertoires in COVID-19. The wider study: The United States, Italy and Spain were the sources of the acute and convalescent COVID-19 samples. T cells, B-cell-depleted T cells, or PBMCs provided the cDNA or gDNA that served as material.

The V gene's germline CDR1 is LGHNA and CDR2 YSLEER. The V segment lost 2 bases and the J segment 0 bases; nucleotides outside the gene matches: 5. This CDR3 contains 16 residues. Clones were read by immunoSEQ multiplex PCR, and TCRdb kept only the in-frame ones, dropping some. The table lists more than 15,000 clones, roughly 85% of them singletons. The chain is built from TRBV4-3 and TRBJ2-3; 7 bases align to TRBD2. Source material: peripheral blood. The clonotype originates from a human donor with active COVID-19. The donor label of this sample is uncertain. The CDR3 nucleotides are TGCGCCAGCAGCCAACAGGGTAGCGGGAGCACAGATACGCAGTATTTT. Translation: CASSQQGSGSTDTQYF.